The clone carrying this T cell receptor (beta chain) has only one observation. The target antigen is unknown. The V gene lost 1 base and the J gene lost 0 bases, with 16 bases spanning the gap. The CDR3 spans 18 residues. CDR1 and CDR2 from the germline V gene are SEHNR and FQNEAQ (reference sequence). On sorted subsets, replicate PCRs used about 200 ng DNA, or tens of thousands of T cell genomes. Data came from immunoSEQ multiplex PCR; TCRdb stores just in-frame clones and leaves some out. This repertoire shows hundreds of thousands of clones, more than 70% found once; its top ten account for 1.5% to 2%. The sample comes from a study of shared clonotypes between healthy human individuals. On the study more broadly: Per-donor plates numbered three CD4 naive, three CD4 memory, two CD8 naive and one CD8 memory. Findings of the study overall: Larger estimated richness was generally seen in naive subsets than in memory subsets. Clonotypes which were not shared had lower generation probabilities than clonotypes that all four donors shared.

V gene TRBV7-9 combines with J gene TRBJ2-1; D remains unclear. The source of this sequence is a woman in her twenties or thirties in good health. The specimen was memory CD4+ T cells sorted from blood. Subset of the sample: CD45RA-negative fraction. The CDR3 loop is CASSLGNVSRSSYNEQFF. Written as DNA, the CDR3 is TGTGCCAGCAGCTTAGGGAATGTTAGCAGGAGCTCCTACAATGAGCAGTTCTTC.